This T cell receptor beta chain derives from a study of blood T cell repertoires in COVID-19. Across the study: From the United States, Italy and Spain came samples of acute and convalescent COVID-19. Nucleic acid was either cDNA or gDNA, and it came from T cells, B-cell-depleted T cells, or PBMCs.

CDR1 and CDR2 from the germline V gene are MNHEY and SVGAGI. The V gene end was trimmed by 5 bases and the J gene end by 6 bases; junction bases not matched to a gene: 6. The CDR3 is made up of 13 amino acids. Per the original data handling: Estimates of nucleated cell counts were drawn from the amplification of reference gene primers. The repertoire was sequenced with immunoSEQ multiplex PCR; TCRdb's copy has only in-frame clones and lacks some. D and trimming come from the DNA, and the V and J calls and clone size come from that table. The sample comprises about 160,000 clones, about 81% of which are singletons, and about 19% rests with the top ten.

The sequencing input was peripheral blood. This chain links TRBV6-5 with TRBJ1-1; TRBD1 matches 7 bases. The TCR comes from a woman over 75 with acute or convalescent COVID-19. The CDR3 DNA sequence: TGTGCCAGCAGTCGACAGGGTGGGTCTGAAGCTTTCTTT. It specifies CASSRQGGSEAFF.